The clone carrying this T cell receptor beta chain was seen a handful of times. Its target is not known. The CDR3 sequence is 15 residues long. CDR1 and CDR2 from the germline V gene are SGHVS and FNYEAQ. Between the trimmed V and J ends, which lost 1 base and 6 bases, there was a span of 12 bases. TCRB transcripts that were expressed got sequenced, as all of the isolated RNA had been reverse transcribed. Naive, central memory and regulatory T cell samples averaged approximately 3.5 million immunoSEQ reads each. TCRdb's copy holds only in-frame clones and misses some; the assay was immunoSEQ multiplex PCR. The profile shows 25,000 or so clones, roughly three quarters of them singletons. This sample was included in a study of beta chain features in type 1 diabetes. Findings and caveats of the study: Insertions at VDJ junctions were less frequent in type 1 diabetes patients. These patients also deleted more nucleotides at the same junctions. Still unanswered here is whether HLA type influences TCRB rearrangement.

Sequenced: Tregs from blood. V is TRBV7-6 and J is TRBJ2-2; weak D call: TRBD1 (5 bases). The source of this sequence is a middle-aged woman in good health. DNA of the CDR3: TGTGCCAGCAGCTTAGGACAGCCGTTCTCCGGGGAGCTGTTTTTT. Amino acid sequence: CASSLGQPFSGELFF. The complete variable domain, with remaining parts taken from reference TRBV7-6 and TRBJ2-2, reads GAGVSQSPRYKVTKRGQDVALRCDPISGHVSLYWYRQALGQGPEFLTYFNYEAQQDKSGLPNDRFSAERPEGSISTLTIQRTEQRDSAMYRCASSLGQPFSGELFFGEGSRLTVL.